Below, one T cell receptor (beta chain) is given with its context. The antigen is unknown. Different DNA sequences within this sample yield the same CDR3. Libraries were prepared by immunoSEQ multiplex PCR; TCRdb keeps only in-frame clonotypes and omits some of them. The sample carries 150,000 to 200,000 clones, 92% recorded once. The data are from a study of T cell responses to AZD1222 COVID-19 vaccine. Study results and limitations: The sample set comprised mostly white British donors with more females, and clonal diversity was possibly underestimated. Only a handful of AZD1222 recipients tested seropositive at baseline.

The CDR3 contains 12 residues. V was pared by 3 bases and J by 1 base, with 4 bases between. Germline V gives CDR1 SGDLS, CDR2 YYNGEE. The sequences come from peripheral blood, collected 28 days after the second AZD1222 dose. The chain is built from TRBV9 and TRBJ1-2; no clear D gene. The sequence came from an adult who received the AZD1222 COVID-19 vaccine. CDR3 region: CASSGLNYGYTF. Here the CDR3 DNA reads TGTGCCAGCAGCGGGCTTAACTATGGCTACACCTTC.